Each of the 12 T cell receptor beta chains below was sequenced from the same sample in a study of cytotoxic CD8 clonotypes in ibrutinib-treated CLL. Some clones are missing from TCRdb's copy, which holds only in-frame ones; the method was immunoSEQ multiplex PCR. Among roughly 17,000 clones listed, about 61% were seen once. The source was PBMCs, collected after 12 months of ibrutinib treatment. These TCRs come from a human donor with chronic lymphocytic leukemia.

The chain recombines TRBV9 with TRBJ2-5, with a tentative D call TRBD2 (6 bases). Deletions cut 1 base from V and 4 bases from J, with 11 bases between. The CDR3 is 14 amino acids. Germline V gene lookup returns CDR1 SGDLS and CDR2 YYNGEE. CDR3 DNA: TGTGCCAGCAGCGTATCGGAGGGGCGAGAGACCCAGTACTTC. Translation gives CASSVSEGRETQYF.

The genes are TRBV18 and TRBJ2-5; 8 bases are a match to TRBD1. CDR1 and CDR2 from the germline V gene are KGHSH and LQKENI. With 2 bases clipped from V and 4 bases from J, the junction kept 6 bases outside the gene matches. The CDR3 covers 15 residues. The CDR3 DNA reads TGTGCCAGCTCACCAGCAGGGGGCGCGGCAGAGACCCAGTACTTC. It translates to CASSPAGGAAETQYF.

The rearrangement links TRBV7-2 to TRBJ2-7; no definite D call. V lost 7 bases and J 6 bases, leaving 13 bases between the germline ends. This CDR3 is built from 12 residues. CDR1 is SGHTA and CDR2 is FQGNSA in the germline V gene. The CDR3 coding sequence is TGTGCCAGCACCGATAGCCTGTCCGAGCAGTACTTC. It is translated as CASTDSLSEQYF.

The chain uses TRBV7-5 and TRBJ2-5; the D call of TRBD2 is as the table states it, not checked on the DNA. TRBV7-5 represents a pseudogene. The CDR3 has 14 amino acids. CDR3 nucleotides: TGTGCCAGCGAGAAGGGGAGCGGGGAAGAGACCCAGTACTTC. Its protein is CASEKGSGEETQYF.

This clone was seen just once. This chain connects TRBV14 to TRBJ2-3; TRBD2 aligns across 9 bases. The length of the CDR3 is 16 residues. The germline V gene has CDR1 SGHDN and CDR2 FVKESK. With V trimmed by 1 base and J by 5 bases, 7 bases remained unmatched. The CDR3 is CASSQGIAGDIDTQYF. Here the CDR3 DNA reads TGTGCCAGCAGCCAAGGGATAGCGGGAGATATAGATACGCAGTATTTT.

This clone was picked up a small number of times. This sequence joins TRBV30 and TRBJ1-2; 7 bases are shared with TRBD1. The CDR3 contains 12 residues. Trimming cost V 1 base and J 6 bases; bases outside gene matches: 2. The V gene's germline CDR1 is GTSNPN and CDR2 SVGIG (reference sequence). As DNA, the CDR3 is TGTGCCTGGAGTGCTACAGGGGATGGCTACACCTTC. It codes for CAWSATGDGYTF. Together with reference TRBV30 and TRBJ1-2, the CDR3 gives the full variable domain: SQTIHQWPATLVQPVGSPLSLECTVEGTSNPNLYWYRQAAGRGLQLLFYSVGIGQISSEVPQNLSASRPQDRQFILSSKKLLLSDSGFYLCAWSATGDGYTFGSGTRLTVV.

The CDR3 bases are TGTGCCAGCACCCTAGGGAGGGGCTACACCTTC. Translation gives CASTLGRGYTF. The gene calls are TRBV6-1 and TRBJ1-2, with D unresolved. This CDR3 spans 11 amino acids. Between the trimmed V and J ends, which lost 7 bases and 8 bases, there was a span of 11 bases. Germline values: CDR1 MNHNS, CDR2 SASEGT.

The rearrangement uses TRBV7-8 and TRBJ2-2; 10 bases map to TRBD2. Per germline, CDR1 SGHVS and CDR2 FQNEAQ. CDR3 length: 16 amino acids. The J segment lost 4 bases and the V segment lost 5 bases, leaving 7 bases of the junction unmatched. CDR3 amino acids: CASSLVAGGSTGELFF. Written as DNA, the CDR3 is TGTGCCAGCAGCCTCGTAGCGGGAGGTTCCACCGGGGAGCTGTTTTTT. The variable domain in full, completed from reference TRBV7-8 and TRBJ2-2, reads GAGVSQSPRYKVAKRGQDVALRCDPISGHVSLFWYQQALGQGPEFLTYFQNEAQLDKSGLPSDRFFAERPEGSVSTLKIQRTQQEDSAVYLCASSLVAGGSTGELFFGEGSRLTVL.

This sequence joins TRBV5-6 and TRBJ2-3; weak D call: TRBD2 (6 bases). The CDR3 runs 16 residues. CDR1 is SGHDT, CDR2 YYEEEE, per germline. Trimming shortened V by 4 bases and J by 0 bases, and 15 bases separated the two germline ends. CDR3 loop: CASSIPVRESTDTQYF. The CDR3 nucleotides read TGTGCCAGCAGCATCCCGGTCCGGGAGAGCACAGATACGCAGTATTTT.

V is TRBV18 and J is TRBJ2-1, with D possibly being TRBD2 (6 bases). The CDR3 totals 15 residues. Per the germline V gene, CDR1 is KGHSH and CDR2 is LQKENI. V was clipped by 2 bases and J by 8 bases, with 16 bases between them. The CDR3 region is CASSPRQEGSDEQFF. In DNA, the CDR3 is TGTGCCAGCTCACCAAGGCAGGAGGGTTCGGATGAGCAGTTCTTC.

The rearrangement uses TRBV19 and TRBJ1-1; TRBD1 matches 7 bases. With 5 bases clipped from V and 3 bases from J, the junction kept 3 bases outside the gene matches. The CDR3 sequence is 13 residues long. Looked up from germline, CDR1 is LNHDA and CDR2 is SQIVND (reference sequence). The CDR3 DNA sequence: TGTGCCAGTAGTGAAGACAGGGACACTGAAGCTTTCTTT. Its protein is CASSEDRDTEAFF.

The chain is built from TRBV7-3 and TRBJ2-7, with a possible D match to TRBD2 (6 bases). V lost 5 bases and J lost 6, with 14 bases in between. The CDR3 has 13 amino acids. Germline V gene sequence: CDR1 SGHTA, CDR2 FQGTGA. The CDR3, as DNA: TGTGCCAGCAGCCCCAGTCCCGGGGGCGAGCAGTACTTC. It is translated as CASSPSPGGEQYF.